A selection of T cell receptor beta chains follows, all from one sample in a study of CD4 and CD8 cells across lung adenocarcinoma regions. TCRdb redid the calling of the PCR reads with MiXCR, one entry per CDR3 protein. The sample includes about 19,000 distinct CDR3 sequences, approximately 50% of them seen just once. Sequencing was done on a sample of CD8+ T cells from the margin of a lung tumor. These receptors were collected from a male donor with lung adenocarcinoma. The CD4 and CD8 labels of this study may be unreliable. Both conserved end residues are trimmed from each CDR3. Only part of the rows carry a size: once, few, many, or a class if the clone is expanded.

J: TRBJ2-1
size: .
V: TRBV7-2
CDR3: ASSSWRETQF

J: TRBJ2-1
size: few
V: TRBV4-2
CDR3: ASRGSSGTNEQF

J: TRBJ2-5
size: .
V: TRBV6-1
CDR3: ASSAYRETQY

J: TRBJ2-1
size: .
V: TRBV6-1
CDR3: ASSTTSYSEQF

J: TRBJ2-1
size: .
V: TRBV6-1
CDR3: ASKTPGLAGAITQF

J: TRBJ2-5
size: .
V: TRBV6-1
CDR3: ARGWAGGPKETQY

J: TRBJ2-2
size: .
V: TRBV6-4
CDR3: ASSPQGLAGAGELF

J: TRBJ2-5
size: .
V: TRBV6-1
CDR3: ASSAGSRETQY

J: .
size: .
V: TRBV6-1
CDR3: ASSETWASRTDAQY

J: TRBJ2-5
size: .
V: TRBV4-1
CDR3: ARGSGGGDTETQY

J: TRBJ2-1
size: few
V: TRBV14
CDR3: ASSQQGSSYNEQF

J: .
size: few
V: TRBV7-2
CDR3: ASSNLAGAYETQY

J: TRBJ2-5
size: many
V: TRBV6-5
CDR3: ASSYGGMGETQY

J: .
size: .
V: TRBV27
CDR3: ASKGTGTDEQY

J: TRBJ2-3
size: few
V: TRBV6-1
CDR3: ASREAGGGVGDTQY

J: TRBJ2-5
size: .
V: TRBV6-1
CDR3: ASSEGIGGGATETQY

J: TRBJ2-3
size: .
V: TRBV6-1
CDR3: ASSEAGLGVGDTQY

J: TRBJ2-1
size: .
V: TRBV3-1
CDR3: ASSQLQETQF

J: TRBJ2-3
size: many
V: TRBV6-5
CDR3: ASSYGSGRRTDTQY

J: TRBJ1-2
size: .
V: TRBV6-1
CDR3: ASSRGGTNYGYT

J: TRBJ2-1
size: .
V: TRBV6-4
CDR3: ASRGQGVHEQF

J: TRBJ2-5
size: .
V: TRBV7-2
CDR3: ASSAELTQY

J: .
size: .
V: TRBV9
CDR3: ASSVGASGLLSYEQY

J: TRBJ2-1
size: many
V: TRBV27
CDR3: ASSSKPGLADYNEQF

J: TRBJ2-2
size: few
V: TRBV27
CDR3: ASQGATGELF

J: TRBJ2-1
size: .
V: TRBV4-1
CDR3: ASSQEGTGYYNEQF

J: TRBJ2-5
size: few
V: TRBV4-2
CDR3: ASSLDRASPQETQY

J: TRBJ2-5
size: .
V: TRBV14
CDR3: ASSHRWAGRLQETQY

J: TRBJ2-3
size: .
V: TRBV6-1
CDR3: AGTGNRGDDTQY

J: .
size: many
V: TRBV6-1
CDR3: ASSVGQTLTQY